Listed below are T cell receptor beta chains from one sample, sequenced in a study of blood T cell repertoires in COVID-19. Clones were sequenced by immunoSEQ multiplex PCR, and TCRdb holds only the in-frame ones, with some missing. Here the sample spans about 82,000 clones, approximately 80% being singletons. Sequencing used peripheral blood. These receptors came from a man older than 75 with active or convalescent COVID-19. Each CDR3 is given with its conserved first and last residue. A D gene is named only where the DNA matches it firmly. Not every row has a clone size; where given, it reads once, few, many or a size class.

size	V	D	J	CDR3	DNA
.	TRBV28	TRBD2	TRBJ2-3	CASSPGLGFYF	TGTGCCAGCAGCCCGGGACTAGGGTTCTATTTT
.	TRBV18	.	TRBJ2-2	CASSDSLDSPGELFF	TGTGCCAGCTCAGATTCGCTAGACAGCCCCGGGGAGCTGTTTTTT
once	TRBV28	.	TRBJ1-4	CASSLGGTNEKLFF	TGTGCCAGCAGTTTGGGGGGAACTAATGAAAAACTGTTTTTT
.	TRBV12-3/TRBV12-4	.	TRBJ1-2	CASSFARDYGYTF	TGTGCCAGCAGTTTTGCCCGGGACTATGGCTACACCTTC
.	TRBV2	.	TRBJ1-5	CASSGQAIEPQHF	TGTGCCAGCAGTGGACAGGCCATAGAGCCCCAGCATTTT
.	TRBV6-1	.	TRBJ2-4	CASSEGRAQSKNIQYF	TGTGCCAGCAGTGAAGGGAGGGCCCAATCCAAAAACATTCAGTACTTC
few	TRBV5-4	TRBD1	TRBJ2-3	CASSEDRGWTDTQYF	TGTGCCAGCAGCGAGGACAGGGGATGGACAGATACGCAGTATTTT
once	TRBV6-2/TRBV6-3	TRBD2	TRBJ2-5	CASSYSGLAAEETQYF	TGTGCCAGCAGTTACTCGGGACTAGCGGCCGAAGAGACCCAGTACTTC
.	TRBV7-2	.	TRBJ1-2	CASSLGTRTNYGYTF	TGTGCCAGCAGCTTAGGAACAAGAACTAACTATGGCTACACCTTC
.	TRBV2	TRBD1	TRBJ1-6	CASSEVGTGNSPLHF	TGTGCCAGCAGTGAAGTTGGGACAGGGAATTCACCCCTCCACTTT
once	TRBV20-1	.	TRBJ2-3	CSASTGHRDTQYF	TGCAGTGCTAGTACAGGCCATCGGGATACGCAGTATTTT